The source of this T cell receptor (beta chain) is a study of neurological immune-mediated disorders. Synthesis of cDNA was performed by 5'RACE using 10-nucleotide random UMIs. TCRdb independently ran MiXCR on the 5' RACE reads; one entry per CDR3 protein. The sample lists about 99,000 distinct CDR3 sequences; more than 10% were seen once. The time point is: longitudinal time-point 3. Unsorted libraries used 2 million PBMCs kept at -80 degrees C. CDR1 MNHNY and CDR2 SVGAGI come from the germline V gene (reference sequence). V lost 6 bases and J lost 3, with 14 bases in between. The CDR3 extends over 14 amino acids. Overall study findings and caveats: Patients with HTLV-1-associated myelopathy had the highest level of TCR clonal expansion, whereas patients with multiple sclerosis had the lowest level, falling beneath the level found in healthy controls.

This clonotype has ten or more counts. Its target is not known. Sequenced material: PBMCs. The chain links TRBV6-6 to TRBJ2-5, with a weak D call TRBD2 (6 bases). This sequence originates from a female donor with HTLV-1-associated myelopathy (HAM/TSP). This CDR3 reads CASRPGSREETQYF. The CDR3, as DNA: TGTGCCAGCAGGCCCGGGAGCAGAGAAGAGACCCAGTACTTC.